This T cell receptor beta chain was found in a study of vaccination and CD4 T cells after COVID-19. Study background: The post-COVID samples were taken a median about 15 weeks after diagnosis, anywhere from 35 to 161. Each control was exposed to a CEFX pool, an HIV-1 Nef pool, or no peptide at all. The cells were exposed to overlapping spike peptides originating from SARS-CoV-2, HCoV-NL63, HCoV-OC43 and HCoV-229E for stimulation.

Sequenced with the Oncomine TCR Beta short-read assay was DNA taken from cultured CD4+ T cells. TCRdb ran MiXCR on the PCR reads and lists one entry per CDR3 protein. Among about 25,000 distinct CDR3 sequences listed, around 49% were seen once. The V gene's germline CDR1 is MNHEY and CDR2 SVGAGI. The CDR3 is 13 amino acids. With 4 bases removed from V and 3 bases from J, the gap between germline ends came to 10 bases. Concerning this clonotype: Its antigen is unidentified.

Treatment specified: approximately 11-day PBMC culture with coronavirus spike peptide pools or control peptides (ViraFEST assay). First, ViraFEST expanded antigen-specific T cells with peptide pools, and next it sequenced the TCRs. V is TRBV6-5 and J is TRBJ2-7; tentatively, D is TRBD1 (5 bases). Sample: CD4+ T cells from blood, cultured in vitro. The clonotype was recovered from a human donor who had recovered from COVID-19. CDR3: CASSWEGDYEQYF. Here the CDR3 DNA reads TGTGCCAGCAGTTGGGAAGGGGACTACGAGCAGTACTTC.